This T cell receptor beta chain was sequenced for a study of technical replicates of blood from several donors. Data came from immunoSEQ multiplex PCR; TCRdb stores just in-frame clones and leaves some out. The table lists under 85,000 clones, roughly 97% of them singletons. The germline CDR1 and CDR2 sequences are MNHEY and SMNVEV (reference sequence). This CDR3 comprises 12 residues. Unmatched junction bases numbered 5, after V lost 8 bases and J lost 7 bases. The chain combines TRBV27 with TRBJ2-3, with 8 bases matching TRBD1. Sequencing used T cells isolated from PBMCs. The sequence was collected from a human donor in good health. CDR3 sequence reads: CASGRQGYTQYF. The CDR3 DNA sequence: TGTGCCAGCGGGCGACAGGGGTATACGCAGTATTTT.